This T cell receptor (beta chain) was identified during a study of T-cell memory formation after mild COVID-19. Germline V gives CDR1 SGHTA, CDR2 FQGNSA. The CDR3 covers 14 residues. The ends lost 7 bases at V and 0 bases at J; junction bases unmatched: 2. TCRdb itself ran the 5' RACE reads through MiXCR, one entry per CDR3 protein. This sample has around 370,000 distinct CDR3 sequences, with more than 20% found just once. This clonotype was detected only a few times. V is TRBV7-2 and J is TRBJ2-2, with TRBD2 matching 7 bases. The material sequenced was PBMCs or a T cell subset sorted from them (not recorded which). The TCR originated in an adult woman who had mild COVID-19 (a few samples of this study predate the infection). Cell type and time point are not known. DNA for the CDR3: TGTGCCAGCACCAGCGGGGCGAACACCGGGGAGCTGTTTTTT. Amino acids: CASTSGANTGELFF.